Shown below are 17 T cell receptor beta chains from a single sample sequenced in a study of Graves' ophthalmopathy and Graves' hyperthyroidism (dated by TCRdb to the late 2010s). Sequenced on an Illumina HiSeq 2000. TCR beta CDR3 regions were amplified from RNA transcripts for repertoire sequencing. A first-round RT-PCR used HTBI primers with the Qiagen OneStep RT-PCR kit, followed by a second-round multiplex PCR, size selection and purification. Clones were called with MiXCR by TCRdb after fastp trimmed the public reads at Q25, and only in-frame beta chains were retained. Entries are consolidated by CDR3 protein sequence, retaining the most common genes and DNA. The sample table contains more than 1,000,000 distinct CDR3 sequences; only one count was recorded for about 38% of them. Clones ranked in the top ten supply 11% of the sample. Sequenced: peripheral blood or thyroid tissue (not recorded which). These receptors all come from an adult man with Graves' hyperthyroidism.

The chain joins TRBV29-1 to TRBJ1-1; D ambiguous. Germline lookup yields CDR1 SQVTM and CDR2 ANQGSEA. Trimming cost V 3 bases and J 0 bases, with 8 bases left between them. This CDR3 contains 13 residues. The CDR3 sequence is CSVDDLMNTEAFF. In DNA form, the CDR3 reads TGCAGCGTTGACGATCTTATGAACACTGAAGCTTTCTTT.

Notes on this clonotype: A much more abundant neighbour one base away suggests this may be a read error. In nucleotides, the CDR3 is TGTGCCCTCGTGTCCGGGGAGCTGTTTTTT. It translates to CALVSGELFF. The V and J genes are TRBV7-2 and TRBJ2-2, with D uncertain. The V gene's germline CDR1 is SGHTA and CDR2 FQGNSA. The length of the CDR3 is 10 residues. Trimming removed 11 bases at V and 6 bases at J, with 7 bases between.

The J gene is TRBJ1-1, the V gene TRBV2, with D hard to call. The V end lost 9 bases, the J end lost 3 bases, and 11 bases lay between the germline ends. Per the germline V gene, CDR1 is SNHLY and CDR2 is FYNNEI. The CDR3 is made up of 12 amino acids. The DNA for the CDR3 is TGTGCCAGTCGGATAGAAGACACTGAAGCTTTCTTT. It translates to CASRIEDTEAFF.

A few counts support this clonotype. One end of the junction fails to match germline, which may point to a read error. This sequence joins TRBV20-1 and TRBJ1-2, with 7 bases lining up with TRBD1. The CDR3 spans 16 residues. Germline CDR1 is DFQATT and CDR2 is SNEGSKA (reference sequence). The DNA of the CDR3 is TGCAGTGCTAAACCCTCGACAGGGATCGGAGGCTATGGCTACATCTTC. Its translation: CSAKPSTGIGGYGYIF.

The J gene is TRBJ2-2, the V gene TRBV20-1, with 11 positions matching TRBD2. This CDR3 comprises 17 residues. V lost 1 base, J lost 0 bases, and 4 bases stayed unmatched. Per the germline V gene, CDR1 is DFQATT and CDR2 is SNEGSKA (reference sequence). The CDR3 DNA reads TGCAGTGCTAGAGCGGTGACTAGCGGGGCGAACACCGGGGAGCTGTTTTTT. This sequence encodes CSARAVTSGANTGELFF.

About this clonotype itself: A much larger clone lies one base from this, so it may be a read error. V gene TRBV7-6 combines with J gene TRBJ1-4; no firm D call. Germline V gene lookup returns CDR1 SGHVS and CDR2 FNYEAQ. The CDR3 runs 13 residues. CDR3 amino acids: CASTPRGNEKPFF. The CDR3 DNA reads as TGTGCCAGCACCCCGCGCGGAAATGAAAAACCGTTTTTT.

This clonotype has more than one count but fewer than ten. The rearrangement joins TRBV4-3 to TRBJ2-7; 12 nucleotides match TRBD2. The CDR3 is 17 amino acids. Trimming cost V 3 bases and J 0 bases; bases outside gene matches: 6. Germline CDR1 and CDR2: LGHNA and YSLEER. CDR3 nucleotide sequence: TGCGCCAGCAGCCAGGATCGGACTAGCGGGAACTCCTACGAGCAGTACTTC. It translates to CASSQDRTSGNSYEQYF.

The chain recombines TRBV11-2 with TRBJ2-5, with 7 bases aligning to TRBD1. Germline lookup yields CDR1 SGHAT and CDR2 FQNNGV. V gave up 7 bases and J gave up 0 bases; unmatched junction bases: 8. CDR3 size: 15 residues. CDR3 bases: TGTGCCAGCACTTCTGGCAGGGGGTACCAAGAGACCCAGTACTTC. Amino acids: CASTSGRGYQETQYF.

This clonotype was counted ten times or more. The V gene is TRBV15, the J gene TRBJ2-5; 7 nucleotides line up with TRBD2. The ends lost 2 bases at V and 3 bases at J; junction bases unmatched: 3. This CDR3 comprises 14 residues. Per germline, CDR1 LNHNV and CDR2 YYDKDF (reference sequence). CDR3 amino acids: CATSRSGEKETQYF. The CDR3 coding sequence is TGTGCCACCAGCAGAAGCGGGGAGAAAGAGACCCAGTACTTC.

This clonotype was seen ten or more times. This sequence joins TRBV7-3 and TRBJ2-6, with D perhaps TRBD1 or TRBD2 (5 bases each). Germline V lookup: CDR1 SGHTA, CDR2 FQGTGA. V lost 7 bases to trimming and J lost 0 bases, with 22 bases between them. This CDR3 spans 19 amino acids. The CDR3 protein is CASTRGTRDVNSGANVLTF. The DNA for the CDR3 is TGTGCCAGCACCCGGGGAACCCGGGACGTGAACTCTGGGGCCAACGTCCTGACTTTC. The full variable domain, rest sourced from reference TRBV7-3 and TRBJ2-6, is GAGVSQTPSNKVTEKGKYVELRCDPISGHTALYWYRQSLGQGPEFLIYFQGTGAADDSGLPNDRFFAVRPEGSVSTLKIQRTERGDSAVYLCASTRGTRDVNSGANVLTFGAGSRLTVL.

The chain carries TRBV4-3 and TRBJ1-1, with no clear D. CDR1 LGHNA and CDR2 YSLEER come from the germline V gene. The CDR3 sequence is 16 residues long. The V gene lost 0 bases and the J gene lost 4 bases, with 15 bases spanning the gap. The CDR3 reads CASSQEVAGVSTEAFF. Here the CDR3 DNA reads TGCGCCAGCAGCCAAGAAGTGGCGGGTGTCAGCACTGAAGCTTTCTTT.

The rearrangement links TRBV10-3 to TRBJ2-5; 11 nucleotides match TRBD2. Germline CDR1 reads ENHRY; CDR2 reads SYGVKD. This CDR3 has 14 residues. V lost 8 bases, J lost 4 bases, and 6 bases stayed unmatched. The CDR3 sequence: CAIAGLAGGETQYF. DNA of the CDR3: TGTGCCATCGCGGGCCTAGCGGGGGGAGAGACCCAGTACTTC.

A remark on this clonotype: A junction end diverges from the germline sequence, so it may reflect a read error. V and J are TRBV10-3 and TRBJ2-7, with TRBD2 identical over 12 bases. Germline V gene lookup returns CDR1 ENHRY and CDR2 SYGVKD. The CDR3 spans 21 residues. The CDR3 loop is CASSYSMGRTSGTSKSYEQYF. CDR3 bases: TGTGCCAGCAGTTACTCGATGGGGAGGACTAGCGGGACCTCAAAGAGCTACGAGCAGTACTTC.

The J gene is TRBJ2-3, the V gene TRBV10-3; 10 nucleotides line up with TRBD2. Germline lookup yields CDR1 ENHRY and CDR2 SYGVKD. J gave up 6 bases and V 3 bases, and 12 bases lay outside the gene matches. This CDR3 is built from 17 residues. In DNA form, the CDR3 reads TGTGCCATCAGTGATCCAACTAGCGGGGAGGGGTGGGATACGCAGTATTTT. It specifies CAISDPTSGEGWDTQYF.

This chain uses TRBV11-2 with TRBJ2-1; D remains unclear. Trimming shortened V by 1 base and J by 8 bases, and 12 bases separated the two germline ends. In germline, CDR1 is SGHAT, CDR2 FQNNGV. The CDR3 loop spans 14 amino acids. The DNA of the CDR3 is TGTGCCAGCAGCTTAGCGGCAAACGGTTATGAGCAGTTCTTC. It is translated as CASSLAANGYEQFF.

At least ten counts were recorded for this clonotype. The CDR3 nucleotides are TGCAGCTCGAAGACAGGGTCCAACGAGCAGTACTTC. The encoded protein is CSSKTGSNEQYF. V usage is TRBV29-1 and J usage is TRBJ2-7, with 7 bases matching TRBD1. CDR1 is SQVTM, CDR2 ANQGSEA, per germline. Trimming took 8 bases from V and 5 from J; bases not matched to a gene: 9. The CDR3 extends over 12 amino acids.

V is TRBV5-6 and J is TRBJ2-7, with 7 bases aligning to TRBD1. This CDR3 comprises 15 residues. CDR1 SGHDT and CDR2 YYEEEE come from the germline V gene. Unmatched junction bases numbered 14, after V lost 6 bases and J lost 5 bases. The CDR3 DNA follows: TGTGCCAGCACCCATACCAACCAGGGGGTTGACGAGCAGTACTTC. Amino acids: CASTHTNQGVDEQYF.